This T cell receptor beta chain stems from a study of cytomegalovirus exposure and HLA in healthy donors. Overall study results and limits: Equally common other TCR beta chains were less clonally expanded than HLA-associated ones, a later analysis found.

Concerning this clone: The antigen remains undetermined.

The PCR made use of 60 Vbeta and 13 Jbeta primers. TCRdb keeps only in-frame clones here, not all; method: immunoSEQ multiplex PCR. The sample lists about 170,000 clones, approximately 78% occurring once. V was clipped by 0 bases and J by 4 bases; unmatched bases: 4. CDR1 SGHTA and CDR2 FQGNSA come from the germline V gene. This CDR3 is 15 amino acids long. The receptor comes from a young woman in good health and CMV-seronegative. Sequencing was carried out using PBMCs. The genes are TRBV7-2 and TRBJ2-7; 9 positions agree with TRBD2. CDR3 protein: CASSLAAGGAYEQYF. The CDR3 nucleotides read TGTGCCAGCAGCTTAGCAGCGGGAGGAGCGTACGAGCAGTACTTC.